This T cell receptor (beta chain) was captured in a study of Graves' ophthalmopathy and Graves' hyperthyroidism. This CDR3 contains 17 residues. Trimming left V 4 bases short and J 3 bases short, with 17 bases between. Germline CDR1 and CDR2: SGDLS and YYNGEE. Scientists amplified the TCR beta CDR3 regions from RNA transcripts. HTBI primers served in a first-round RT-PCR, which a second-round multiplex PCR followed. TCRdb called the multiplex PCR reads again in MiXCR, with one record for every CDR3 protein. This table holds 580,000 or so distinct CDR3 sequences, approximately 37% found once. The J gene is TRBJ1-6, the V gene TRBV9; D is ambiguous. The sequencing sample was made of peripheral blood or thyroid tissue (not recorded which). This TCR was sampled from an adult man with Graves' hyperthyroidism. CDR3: CASSQELPGNYNSPLHF. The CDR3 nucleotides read TGTGCCAGCAGCCAAGAATTGCCAGGAAACTATAATTCACCCCTCCACTTT.